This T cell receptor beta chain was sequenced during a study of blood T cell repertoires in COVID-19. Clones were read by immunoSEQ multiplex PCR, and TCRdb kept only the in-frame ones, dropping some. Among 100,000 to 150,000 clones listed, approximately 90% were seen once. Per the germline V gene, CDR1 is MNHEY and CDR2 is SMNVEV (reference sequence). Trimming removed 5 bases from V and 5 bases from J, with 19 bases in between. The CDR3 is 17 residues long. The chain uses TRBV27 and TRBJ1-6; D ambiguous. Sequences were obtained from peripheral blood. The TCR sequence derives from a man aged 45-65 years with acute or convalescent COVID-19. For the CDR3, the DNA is TGTGCCAGCAGTCCTTCCGAATCGACACCCGATAATTCACCCCTCCACTTT. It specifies CASSPSESTPDNSPLHF.